One T cell receptor (beta chain) is described in this entry. Its specificity is unknown. This may arise from a read error, as a much more abundant clone is one base away. The data are from a study of tumor and adjacent non-tumor tissue in lung cancer. This sample's RNA came from whole unsorted tissue. A modified ARM-PCR protocol with three rounds of nested PCR amplified TCRbeta. TCRdb reprocessed the multiplex PCR reads with MiXCR, giving one entry per CDR3 protein. Of over 110,000 distinct CDR3 sequences in the sample, approximately 66% were seen once. CDR3 length: 14 residues. Germline lookup yields CDR1 SGHKS and CDR2 YYEKEE (reference sequence). Study findings and constraints: Tumor repertoires had a smaller top 100 clone share than normal lung.

This chain uses TRBV5-5 with TRBJ2-2, with a possible D match to TRBD1 (6 bases). This sequence was found in a man aged 60 to 75 with small cell lung cancer. Sequenced sample: lung tumor tissue. DNA for the CDR3: TGTGCCAGCATCTTGTGGGACATCACCGGGGAGCTGTTTTTT. This codes for CASILWDITGELFF.